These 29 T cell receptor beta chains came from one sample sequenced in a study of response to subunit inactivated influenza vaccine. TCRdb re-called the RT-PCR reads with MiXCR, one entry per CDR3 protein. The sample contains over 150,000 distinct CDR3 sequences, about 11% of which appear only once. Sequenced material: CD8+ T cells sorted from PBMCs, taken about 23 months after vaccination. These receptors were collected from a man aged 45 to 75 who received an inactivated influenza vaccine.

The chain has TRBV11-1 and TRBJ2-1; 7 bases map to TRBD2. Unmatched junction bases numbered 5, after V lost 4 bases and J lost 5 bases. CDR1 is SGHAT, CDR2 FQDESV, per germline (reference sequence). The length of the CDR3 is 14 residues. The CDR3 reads CASSSTSHNNEQFF. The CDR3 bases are TGTGCCAGCAGCTCGACTAGCCACAACAATGAGCAGTTCTTC. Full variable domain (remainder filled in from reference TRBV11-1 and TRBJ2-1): EAEVAQSPRYKITEKSQAVAFWCDPISGHATLYWYRQILGQGPELLVQFQDESVVDDSQLPKDRFSAERLKGVDSTLKIQPAELGDSAMYLCASSSTSHNNEQFFGPGTRLTVL.

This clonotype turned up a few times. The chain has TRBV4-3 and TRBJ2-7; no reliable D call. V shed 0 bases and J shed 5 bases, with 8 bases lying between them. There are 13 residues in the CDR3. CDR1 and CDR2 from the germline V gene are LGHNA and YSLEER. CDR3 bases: TGCGCCAGCAGCCAAGATATAGGGAACGAGCAGTACTTC. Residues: CASSQDIGNEQYF.

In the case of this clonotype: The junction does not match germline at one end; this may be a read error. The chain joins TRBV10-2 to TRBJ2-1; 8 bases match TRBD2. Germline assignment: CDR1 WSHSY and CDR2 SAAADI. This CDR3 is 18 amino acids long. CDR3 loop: CASREGGPLAGIYDEQFF. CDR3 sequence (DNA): TGCGCCAGCAGGGAGGGCGGGCCTTTAGCGGGGATCTACGATGAGCAGTTCTTC.

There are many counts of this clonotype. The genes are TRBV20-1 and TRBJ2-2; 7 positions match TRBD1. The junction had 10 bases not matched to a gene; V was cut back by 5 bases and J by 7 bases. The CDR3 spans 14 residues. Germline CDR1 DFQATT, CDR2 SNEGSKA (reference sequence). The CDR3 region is CSAPNYRGNGELFF. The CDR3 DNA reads TGCAGTGCTCCAAACTACAGGGGTAACGGGGAGCTGTTTTTT.

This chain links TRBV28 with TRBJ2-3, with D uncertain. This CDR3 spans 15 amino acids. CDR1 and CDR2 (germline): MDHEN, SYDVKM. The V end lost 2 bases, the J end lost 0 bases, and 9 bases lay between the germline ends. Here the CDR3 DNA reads TGTGCCAGCAGTTTAATGGCTACTAGCACAGATACGCAGTATTTT. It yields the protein CASSLMATSTDTQYF. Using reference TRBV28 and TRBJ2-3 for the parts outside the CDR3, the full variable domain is DVKVTQSSRYLVKRTGEKVFLECVQDMDHENMFWYRQDPGLGLRLIYFSYDVKMKEKGDIPEGYSVSREKKERFSLILESASTNQTSMYLCASSLMATSTDTQYFGPGTRLTVL.

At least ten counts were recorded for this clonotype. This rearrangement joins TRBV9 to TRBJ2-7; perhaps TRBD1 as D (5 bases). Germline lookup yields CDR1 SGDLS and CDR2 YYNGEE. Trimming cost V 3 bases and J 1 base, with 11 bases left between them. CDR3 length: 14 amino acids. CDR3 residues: CASSEIDSSYEQYF. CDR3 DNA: TGTGCCAGCAGCGAAATAGACAGTTCCTACGAGCAGTACTTC.

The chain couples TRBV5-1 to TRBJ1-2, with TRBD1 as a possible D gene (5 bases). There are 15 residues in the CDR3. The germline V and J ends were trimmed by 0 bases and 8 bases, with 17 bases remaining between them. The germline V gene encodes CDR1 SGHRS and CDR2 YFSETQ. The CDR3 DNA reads TGCGCCAGCAGCTTGGAGGCCTCGGGGGTTGGAGGCTACACCTTC. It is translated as CASSLEASGVGGYTF.

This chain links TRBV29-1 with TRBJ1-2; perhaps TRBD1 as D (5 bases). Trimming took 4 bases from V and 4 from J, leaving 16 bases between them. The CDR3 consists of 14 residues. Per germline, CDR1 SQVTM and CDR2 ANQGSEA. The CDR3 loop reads CSVVESWGGYGYTF. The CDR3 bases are TGCAGCGTTGTTGAATCGTGGGGGGGCTATGGCTACACCTTC.

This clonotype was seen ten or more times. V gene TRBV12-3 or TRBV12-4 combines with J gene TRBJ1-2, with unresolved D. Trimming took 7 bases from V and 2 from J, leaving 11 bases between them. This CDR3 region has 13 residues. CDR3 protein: CASTPAHNYGYTF. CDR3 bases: TGTGCCAGCACCCCCGCACACAACTATGGCTACACCTTC.

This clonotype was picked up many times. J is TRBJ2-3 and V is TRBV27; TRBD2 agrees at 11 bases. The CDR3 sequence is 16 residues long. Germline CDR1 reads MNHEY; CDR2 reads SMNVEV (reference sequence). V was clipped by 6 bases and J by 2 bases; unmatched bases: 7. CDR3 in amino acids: CASSSLAGAHTDTQYF. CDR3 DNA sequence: TGTGCCAGCAGCTCACTAGCGGGAGCTCACACAGATACGCAGTATTTT.

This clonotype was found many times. CDR3: CASSPGVTEAFF. The CDR3 DNA is TGTGCCAGCAGTCCAGGGGTCACTGAAGCTTTCTTT. The chain uses TRBV11-2 and TRBJ1-1, with D maybe TRBD1 (6 bases). Germline V gene sequence: CDR1 SGHAT, CDR2 FQNNGV. V was shortened by 6 bases and J by 4 bases, with 9 bases between the two germline ends. The length of the CDR3 is 12 residues.

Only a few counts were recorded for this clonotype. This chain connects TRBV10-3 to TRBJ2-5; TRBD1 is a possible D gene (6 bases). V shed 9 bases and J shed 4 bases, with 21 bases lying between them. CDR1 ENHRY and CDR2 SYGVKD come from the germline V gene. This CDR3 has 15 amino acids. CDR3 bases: TGTGCCATAGATTTAACCAGGGGAGTGGGAGAGACCCAGTACTTC. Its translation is CAIDLTRGVGETQYF.

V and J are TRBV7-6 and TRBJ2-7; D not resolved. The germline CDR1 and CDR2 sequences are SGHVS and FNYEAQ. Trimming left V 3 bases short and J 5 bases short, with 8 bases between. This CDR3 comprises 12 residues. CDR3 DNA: TGTGCCAGCAGCTTTCTGGGCGACGAGCAGTACTTC. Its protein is CASSFLGDEQYF.

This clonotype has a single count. CDR3 amino acids: CASSHNLGANYEQFF. In DNA, the CDR3 is TGTGCCAGCAGCCACAATTTGGGGGCTAATTATGAGCAGTTCTTC. V is TRBV7-6 and J is TRBJ2-1, with D possibly being TRBD1 (6 bases). The germline V gene has CDR1 SGHVS and CDR2 FNYEAQ. V dropped 5 bases and J dropped 8 bases, with 19 bases sitting between them. CDR3 length: 15 residues.

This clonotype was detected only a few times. Here the CDR3 reads CASSPAQWDSKNEQYF. The CDR3 nucleotides are TGTGCCAGCAGTCCCGCCCAATGGGACAGCAAGAACGAGCAGTACTTC. This chain uses TRBV28 with TRBJ2-7; 7 positions match TRBD1. The CDR3 is 16 residues long. Germline CDR1 reads MDHEN; CDR2 reads SYDVKM. V shed 5 bases and J 5 bases; nucleotides not matched to a gene: 15.

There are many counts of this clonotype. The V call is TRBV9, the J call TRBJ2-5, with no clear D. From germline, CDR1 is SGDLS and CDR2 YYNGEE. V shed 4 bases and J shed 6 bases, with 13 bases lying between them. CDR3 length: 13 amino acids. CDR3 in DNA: TGTGCCAGCAGCCCCGCCGAATTAAAGACCCAGTACTTC. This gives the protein CASSPAELKTQYF.

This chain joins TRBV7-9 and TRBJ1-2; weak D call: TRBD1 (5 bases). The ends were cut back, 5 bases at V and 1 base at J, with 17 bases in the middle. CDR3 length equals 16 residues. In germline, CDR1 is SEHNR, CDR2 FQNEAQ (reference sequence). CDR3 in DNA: TGTGCCAGCAGCCAAGGGGCGGGTGTTGTTAACTATGGCTACACCTTC. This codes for CASSQGAGVVNYGYTF.

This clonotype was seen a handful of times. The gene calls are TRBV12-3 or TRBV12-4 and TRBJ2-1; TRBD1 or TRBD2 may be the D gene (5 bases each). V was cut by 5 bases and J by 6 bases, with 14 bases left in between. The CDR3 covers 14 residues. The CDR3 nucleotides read TGTGCCAGCAGTGATAATCAGAGGGGCAATGAGCAGTTCTTC. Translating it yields CASSDNQRGNEQFF.

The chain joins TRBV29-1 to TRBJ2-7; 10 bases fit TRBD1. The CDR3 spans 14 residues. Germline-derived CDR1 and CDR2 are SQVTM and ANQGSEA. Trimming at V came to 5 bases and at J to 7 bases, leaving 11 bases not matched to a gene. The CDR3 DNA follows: TGCAGCGTTAAGACAGGGGGCAACCTTGGGGAGCAGTACTTC. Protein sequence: CSVKTGGNLGEQYF.

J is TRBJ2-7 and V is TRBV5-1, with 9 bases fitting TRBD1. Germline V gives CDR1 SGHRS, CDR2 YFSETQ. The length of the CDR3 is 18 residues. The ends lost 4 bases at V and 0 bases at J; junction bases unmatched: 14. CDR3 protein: CASSPGTGGEGASYEQYF. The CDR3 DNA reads TGCGCCAGCAGCCCTGGCACAGGGGGCGAGGGGGCCTCCTACGAGCAGTACTTC.

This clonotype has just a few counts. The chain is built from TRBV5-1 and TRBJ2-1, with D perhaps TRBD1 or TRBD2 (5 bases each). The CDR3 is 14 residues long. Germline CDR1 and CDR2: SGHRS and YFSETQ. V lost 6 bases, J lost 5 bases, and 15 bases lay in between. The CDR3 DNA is TGCGCCAGCACCTGGGGACCAGGAAACAATGAGCAGTTCTTC. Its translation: CASTWGPGNNEQFF.

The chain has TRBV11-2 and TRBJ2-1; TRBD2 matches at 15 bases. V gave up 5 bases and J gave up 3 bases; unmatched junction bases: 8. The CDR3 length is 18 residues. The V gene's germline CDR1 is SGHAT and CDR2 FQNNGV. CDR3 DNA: TGTGCCAGCAGCCCCTCTGGGACTAGCGGGAGGCTCTACAATGAGCAGTTCTTC. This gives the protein CASSPSGTSGRLYNEQFF.

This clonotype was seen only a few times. The CDR3 protein is CASSPSPGGTEAFF. The DNA of the CDR3 is TGCGCCAGCAGCCCGAGCCCCGGGGGCACTGAAGCTTTCTTT. The genes are TRBV4-3 and TRBJ1-1; a possible D gene is TRBD1 (5 bases). The CDR3 covers 14 residues. Trimming removed 4 bases at V and 4 bases at J, with 13 bases between. CDR1 and CDR2 (germline): LGHNA, YSLEER.

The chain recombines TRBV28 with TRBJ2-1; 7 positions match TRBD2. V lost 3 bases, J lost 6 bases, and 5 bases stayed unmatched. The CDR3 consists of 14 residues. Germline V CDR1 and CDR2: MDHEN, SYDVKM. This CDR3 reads CASSFLAVGNEQFF. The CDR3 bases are TGTGCCAGCAGTTTCCTAGCGGTAGGCAATGAGCAGTTCTTC.

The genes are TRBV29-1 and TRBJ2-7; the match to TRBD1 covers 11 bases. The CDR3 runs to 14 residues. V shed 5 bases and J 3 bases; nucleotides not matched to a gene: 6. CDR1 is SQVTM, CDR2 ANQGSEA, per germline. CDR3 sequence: CSVLEGTGGYEQYF. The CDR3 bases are TGCAGCGTTCTTGAAGGGACAGGGGGCTACGAGCAGTACTTC.

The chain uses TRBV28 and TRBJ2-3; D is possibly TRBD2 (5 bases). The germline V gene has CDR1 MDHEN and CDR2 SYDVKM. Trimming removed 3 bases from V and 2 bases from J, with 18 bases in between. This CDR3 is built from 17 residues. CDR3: CASSFPPHGVPTDTQYF. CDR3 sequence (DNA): TGTGCCAGCAGTTTCCCTCCTCACGGGGTTCCCACAGATACGCAGTATTTT. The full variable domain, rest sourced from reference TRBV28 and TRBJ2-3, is DVKVTQSSRYLVKRTGEKVFLECVQDMDHENMFWYRQDPGLGLRLIYFSYDVKMKEKGDIPEGYSVSREKKERFSLILESASTNQTSMYLCASSFPPHGVPTDTQYFGPGTRLTVL.

The CDR3 DNA reads as TGTGCCAGCGGACAGGGGGAATACTACGAGCAGTACTTC. This translates into CASGQGEYYEQYF. The chain joins TRBV28 to TRBJ2-7, with TRBD1 matching over 10 bases. CDR1 MDHEN and CDR2 SYDVKM come from the germline V gene. J was trimmed by 3 bases and V by 8 bases; bases with no gene match: 4. The CDR3 runs 13 residues.

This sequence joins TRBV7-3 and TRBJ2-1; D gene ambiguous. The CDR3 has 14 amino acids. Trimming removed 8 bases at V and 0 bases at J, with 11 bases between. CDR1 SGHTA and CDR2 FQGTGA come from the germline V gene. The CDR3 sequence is CASFGPGSYNEQFF. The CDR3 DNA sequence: TGTGCCAGCTTCGGCCCGGGCTCCTACAATGAGCAGTTCTTC.

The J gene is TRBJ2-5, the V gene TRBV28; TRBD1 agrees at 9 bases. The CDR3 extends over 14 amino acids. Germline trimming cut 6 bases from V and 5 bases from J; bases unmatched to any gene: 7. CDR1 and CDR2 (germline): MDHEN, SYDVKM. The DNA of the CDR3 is TGTGCCAGCAGACCCACAGGGGGCCACGAGACCCAGTACTTC. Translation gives CASRPTGGHETQYF.